The clone carrying this TCR beta chain showed up just a few times. Other DNA sequences in this sample translate to the same CDR3. These data belong to a study of glioma-infiltrating T cells after dendritic cell vaccination. Study-level background: Treatment, given 2003 to 2012, was autologous tumor lysate-pulsed dendritic cell vaccination.

The repertoire was sequenced with immunoSEQ multiplex PCR; TCRdb's copy has only in-frame clones and lacks some. This sample has more than 3,000 clones, with roughly 85% found just once. The V gene end was trimmed by 2 bases and the J gene end by 6 bases; junction bases not matched to a gene: 7. Germline assignment: CDR1 MNHEY and CDR2 SVGAGI. CDR3 length equals 16 residues. This TCR came from a human donor with glioblastoma. This rearrangement joins TRBV6-5 to TRBJ1-6; 7 nucleotides line up with TRBD1. The source was tumor tissue, collected before dendritic cell vaccination. The CDR3 sequence is CASSYGIQGINSPLHF. CDR3 bases: TGTGCCAGCAGTTACGGAATACAGGGGATTAATTCACCCCTCCACTTT.